The source of this T cell receptor (beta chain) is a study of cytomegalovirus exposure and HLA in healthy donors. The study, taken as a whole, reports: Altogether, about 160 TCR beta chains were recorded as cytomegalovirus-associated.

V lost 5 bases and J 2 bases, leaving 3 bases between the germline ends. The CDR3 is 11 residues long. Germline CDR1 reads SSHAT; CDR2 reads FNYEAQ (reference sequence). Profiled with immunoSEQ multiplex PCR; TCRdb holds only in-frame clones, not every one. The data show around 260,000 clones, less than 95% seen once. Points on this clone: The antigen is unknown.

J is TRBJ2-5 and V is TRBV7-7, with D unclear. Source material: PBMCs. This TCR was recovered from a woman in her thirties in good health and CMV-seronegative. CDR3 nucleotide sequence: TGTGCCAGCAGCGATCAAGAGACCCAGTACTTC. Translation: CASSDQETQYF. Drawing the rest from reference TRBV7-7 and TRBJ2-5, the complete variable domain is GAGVSQSPRYKVTKRGQDVTLRCDPISSHATLYWYQQALGQGPEFLTYFNYEAQPDKSGLPSDRFSAERPEGSISTLTIQRTEQRDSAMYRCASSDQETQYFGPGTRLLVL.